These T cell receptor beta chains were read from a single sample in a study of T cells and Merkel cell carcinoma outcomes. TCRdb's table, derived via immunoSEQ multiplex PCR, lists solely in-frame clones and lacks some. Of some 640 clones listed, roughly nine tenths are singletons. The sample comprised tumor tissue from Merkel cell carcinoma. The source is a human donor with Merkel cell carcinoma. Each CDR3 is given with its conserved first and last residue. Each record gives: CDR3 length, D gene, J gene, clone size, V gene, CDR3 protein, CDR3 DNA. D genes are given only for firm matches. The listing skips clone size in some rows; elsewhere it reads once, few, many or a size class.

15	-	TRBJ2-1	-	TRBV5-6	CASSLVGQGGNEQFF	TGTGCCAGCAGCTTGGTTGGCCAGGGGGGAAATGAGCAGTTCTTC
13	TRBD2	TRBJ2-1	-	TRBV19	CASSNLAGDEQFF	TGTGCCAGTAGTAACCTAGCGGGAGACGAGCAGTTCTTC
17	TRBD1	TRBJ2-1	-	TRBV27	CASSSPHRGQVVNEQFF	TGTGCCAGCAGCTCCCCCCACAGGGGGCAGGTAGTAAATGAGCAGTTCTTC
19	TRBD2	TRBJ2-3	-	TRBV13	CASSLSSSGAEFSTDTQYF	TGTGCCAGCAGCCTCTCGTCTAGCGGGGCCGAATTTAGCACAGATACGCAGTATTTT
11	-	TRBJ2-7	-	TRBV11-2	CASGWGYEQYF	TGTGCCAGCGGGTGGGGCTACGAGCAGTACTTC
14	TRBD1	TRBJ1-1	-	TRBV19	CASSSGTARAAAFF	TGTGCCAGTAGTTCCGGGACAGCCAGGGCGGCGGCTTTCTTT
15	-	TRBJ2-3	-	TRBV7-2	CASSWVAASTDTQYF	TGTGCCAGCAGTTGGGTAGCGGCAAGCACAGATACGCAGTATTTT
15	-	TRBJ2-2	once	TRBV9	CASSVGQRDTGELFF	TGTGCCAGCAGCGTCGGGCAGCGCGACACCGGGGAGCTGTTTTTT